The clone carrying this T cell receptor (beta chain) was seen only once. Its matching antigen is unknown. Naive CD8 isolation took CD45RO-negative cells positively selected for CCR7 and excluded terminally differentiated effector memory CD45RA+ cells. Donors had no recently reported acute infections or vaccinations and were HIV-negative. The repertoire was sequenced with immunoSEQ multiplex PCR; TCRdb's copy has only in-frame clones and lacks some. This sample has more than 600,000 clones, with about 90% found just once. The data were obtained in a study of shared clonotypes between healthy human individuals. The overall study: The donor group consisted of two women and three men, aged 18 to 49.

Findings of the study overall: Memory subsets generally showed lower estimated richness than naive subsets.

The sequence derives from a man younger than 45 in good health. Sequenced input: naive CD8+ T cells sorted from blood.

This CDR3 is CASSGAGVEQYF. Here the CDR3 DNA reads TGTGCCAGCAGCGGGGCAGGGGTCGAGCAGTACTTC. V usage is TRBV6-5 and J usage is TRBJ2-7, with D possibly TRBD1 on 6 matching bases. Germline V CDR1 and CDR2: MNHEY, SVGAGI. The CDR3 extends over 12 amino acids. V dropped 6 bases and J dropped 6 bases, with 12 bases sitting between them.